This TCR beta chain is drawn from a study of T-cell memory formation after mild COVID-19. Study-level findings and limits: A balance of CD4 and CD8 characterized clones contracting day 15 to 85, whereas later expanders leaned CD4+. The study detected some responding clones in pre-infection memory, suggesting cross-reactive memory joined.

TCRdb itself ran the 5' RACE reads through MiXCR, one entry per CDR3 protein. The repertoire has about 290,000 distinct CDR3 sequences, around a sixth of them found once; the top ten carry roughly 20%. The CDR3 covers 14 residues. Germline V gene lookup returns CDR1 SGHRS and CDR2 YFSETQ. The V gene lost 3 bases and the J gene lost 0 bases, with 10 bases spanning the gap. Regarding this clonotype: Its cognate antigen is unknown.

The sequence was obtained from a man aged 18 to 30 who had mild COVID-19 (a few samples of this study predate the infection). Cell type and time point are not known. The rearrangement links TRBV5-1 to TRBJ2-7; TRBD2 might be the D (5 bases). The sequencing sample was made of PBMCs or a T cell subset sorted from them (not recorded which). DNA of the CDR3: TGCGCCAGCAGCTGGACTGTTGGCTCCTACGAGCAGTACTTC. It codes for CASSWTVGSYEQYF.